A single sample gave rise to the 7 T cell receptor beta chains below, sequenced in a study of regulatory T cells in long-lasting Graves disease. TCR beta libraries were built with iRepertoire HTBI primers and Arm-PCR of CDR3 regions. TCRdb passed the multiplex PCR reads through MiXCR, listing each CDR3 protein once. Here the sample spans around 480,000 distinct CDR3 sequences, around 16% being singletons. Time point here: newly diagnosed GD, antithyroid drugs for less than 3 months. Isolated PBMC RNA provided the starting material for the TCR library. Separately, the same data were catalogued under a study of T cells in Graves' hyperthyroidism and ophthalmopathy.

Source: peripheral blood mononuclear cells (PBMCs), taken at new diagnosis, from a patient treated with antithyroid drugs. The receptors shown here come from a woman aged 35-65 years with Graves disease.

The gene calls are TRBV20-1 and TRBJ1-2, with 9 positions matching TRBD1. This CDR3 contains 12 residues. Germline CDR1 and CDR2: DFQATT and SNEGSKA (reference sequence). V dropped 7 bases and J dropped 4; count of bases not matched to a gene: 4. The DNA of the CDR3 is TGCAGTGTAGACAGGGGGTTCTATGGCTACACCTTC. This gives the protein CSVDRGFYGYTF.

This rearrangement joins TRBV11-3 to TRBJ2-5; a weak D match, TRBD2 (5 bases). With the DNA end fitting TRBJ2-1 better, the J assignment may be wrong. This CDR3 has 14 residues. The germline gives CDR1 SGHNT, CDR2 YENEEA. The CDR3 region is CASSTWTEGNEQFF. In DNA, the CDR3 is TGTGCCAGCAGCACCTGGACTGAGGGCAATGAGCAGTTCTTC.

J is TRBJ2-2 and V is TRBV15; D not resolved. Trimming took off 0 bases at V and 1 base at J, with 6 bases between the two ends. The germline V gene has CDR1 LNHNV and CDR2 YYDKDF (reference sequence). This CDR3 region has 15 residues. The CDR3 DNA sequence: TGTGCCACCAGCAGAGAACGACAGAACACCGGGGAGCTGTTTTTT. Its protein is CATSRERQNTGELFF.

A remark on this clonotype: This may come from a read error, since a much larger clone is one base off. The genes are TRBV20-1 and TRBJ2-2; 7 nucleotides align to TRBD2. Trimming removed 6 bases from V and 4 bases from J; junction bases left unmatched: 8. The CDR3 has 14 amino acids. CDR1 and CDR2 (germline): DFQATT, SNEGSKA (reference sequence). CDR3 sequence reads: CSATKGGSTGELFF. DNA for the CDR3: TGCAGTGCCACCAAGGGAGGGAGCACCGGGGAGCTGTTTTTT.

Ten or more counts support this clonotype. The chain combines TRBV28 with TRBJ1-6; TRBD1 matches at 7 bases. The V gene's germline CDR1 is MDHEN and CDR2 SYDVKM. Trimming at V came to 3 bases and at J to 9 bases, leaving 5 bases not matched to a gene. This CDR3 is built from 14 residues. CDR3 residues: CASSFLQGSSPLHF. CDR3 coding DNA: TGTGCCAGCAGTTTCTTACAGGGGAGTTCACCCCTCCACTTT.

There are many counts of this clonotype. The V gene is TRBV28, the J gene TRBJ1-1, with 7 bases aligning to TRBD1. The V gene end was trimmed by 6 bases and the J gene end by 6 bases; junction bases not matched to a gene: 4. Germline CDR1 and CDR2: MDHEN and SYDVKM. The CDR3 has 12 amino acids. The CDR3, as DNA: TGTGCCAGCAGAGGGACAGCCGCTGAAGCTTTCTTT. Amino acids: CASRGTAAEAFF.

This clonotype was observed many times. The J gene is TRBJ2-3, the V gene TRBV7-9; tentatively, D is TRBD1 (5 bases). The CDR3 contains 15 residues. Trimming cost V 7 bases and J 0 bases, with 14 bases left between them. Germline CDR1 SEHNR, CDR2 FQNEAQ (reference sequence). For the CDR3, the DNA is TGTGCCAGCAACAAGAAAGGGGCGAGCACAGATACGCAGTATTTT. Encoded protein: CASNKKGASTDTQYF.